This TCR beta chain appears in the sequencing data of a study of blood T cell repertoires in COVID-19. Study context: The United States, Italy and Spain provided the acute and convalescent COVID-19 samples.

Method: immunoSEQ multiplex PCR; TCRdb's copy keeps in-frame clones and lacks some. The sample holds about 210,000 clones, 82% seen once. The receptor was derived from a woman in her thirties or forties with acute or convalescent COVID-19. Sequences were obtained from peripheral blood.

The CDR3 spells CASSPNRESPLHF. The DNA for the CDR3 is TGTGCCAGCTCACCAAACAGGGAATCACCCCTCCACTTT. The chain links TRBV18 to TRBJ1-6; the D gene is possibly TRBD1 (6 bases). Germline V CDR1 and CDR2: KGHSH, LQKENI. V lost 2 bases and J 10 bases, leaving 9 bases between the germline ends. There are 13 residues in the CDR3.